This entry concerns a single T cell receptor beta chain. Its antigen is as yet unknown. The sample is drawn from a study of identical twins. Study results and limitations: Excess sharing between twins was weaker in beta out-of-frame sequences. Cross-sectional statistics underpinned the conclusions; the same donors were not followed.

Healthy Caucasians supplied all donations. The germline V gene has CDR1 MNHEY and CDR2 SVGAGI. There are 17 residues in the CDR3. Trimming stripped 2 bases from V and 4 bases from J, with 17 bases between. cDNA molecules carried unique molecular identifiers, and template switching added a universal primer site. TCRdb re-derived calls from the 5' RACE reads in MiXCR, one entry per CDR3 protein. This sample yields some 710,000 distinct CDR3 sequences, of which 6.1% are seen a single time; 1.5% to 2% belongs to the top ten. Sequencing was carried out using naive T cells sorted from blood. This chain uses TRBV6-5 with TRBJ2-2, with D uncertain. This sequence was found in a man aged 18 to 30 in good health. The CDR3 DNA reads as TGTGCCAGCAGTTACAGGGCCCACCCTCCGTCCACCGGGGAGCTGTTTTTT. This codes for CASSYRAHPPSTGELFF.